This TCR beta chain appears in the sequencing data of a study of T cells in Graves' hyperthyroidism and ophthalmopathy. Findings and limits, study-wide: Classification by a 13 V-J model distinguished ophthalmopathy from stable hyperthyroidism.

The CDR3 spans 14 residues. CDR1 and CDR2 (germline): MNHEY, SMNVEV (reference sequence). V was trimmed by 3 bases and J by 2 bases, leaving 7 bases between them. A few counts support this clonotype. Antigen specificity is unknown. The CDR3 regions of TCR beta were amplified from RNA transcripts. The TCR CDR3 first-round RT-PCR relied on the HTBI primer set. MiXCR was run by TCRdb on the multiplex PCR reads, yielding one entry per CDR3 protein. The table has roughly 530,000 distinct CDR3 sequences, roughly 18% seen once. Material for sequencing was blood. The clonotype was recovered from a woman in her late teens or twenties with Graves' ophthalmopathy. The V call is TRBV27, the J call TRBJ2-2, with D hard to call. Here the CDR3 DNA reads TGTGCCAGCAGTTTCGCAGTTAACACCGGGGAGCTGTTTTTT. It yields the protein CASSFAVNTGELFF.